The clone carrying this T cell receptor beta chain was found many times. The data originate from a study of T cells in Graves' hyperthyroidism and ophthalmopathy. Using RNA transcripts as the source, TCR beta CDR3 regions were amplified. The TCR CDR3 was amplified in a first-round RT-PCR using the HTBI primer set. In TCRdb, the multiplex PCR reads were re-called with MiXCR into one record per CDR3 protein. Here the sample spans approximately 40,000 distinct CDR3 sequences, roughly half being singletons. The V end lost 6 bases, the J end lost 2 bases, and 11 bases lay between the germline ends. Germline assignment: CDR1 MDHEN and CDR2 SYDVKM. This CDR3 comprises 14 residues.

Sequencing used blood. The chain couples TRBV28 to TRBJ1-5; possible D gene TRBD1, 5 bases. The origin of this receptor is a man aged 35-49 years with Graves' ophthalmopathy. CDR3 in DNA: TGTGCCAGCAGACTTACAGGTCGCAATCAGCCCCAGCATTTT. It translates to CASRLTGRNQPQHF.